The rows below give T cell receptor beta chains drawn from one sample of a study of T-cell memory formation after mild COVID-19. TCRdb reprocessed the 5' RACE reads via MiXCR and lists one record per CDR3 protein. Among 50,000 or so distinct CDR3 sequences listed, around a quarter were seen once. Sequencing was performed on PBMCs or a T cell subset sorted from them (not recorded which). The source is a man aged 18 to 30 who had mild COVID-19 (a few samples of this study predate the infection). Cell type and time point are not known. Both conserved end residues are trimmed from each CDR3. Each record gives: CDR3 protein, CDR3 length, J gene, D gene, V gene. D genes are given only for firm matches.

cdr3_aa: ASLSGTVGNEQF
cdr3_length: 12
j_call: TRBJ2-1
d_call: NA
v_call: TRBV7-2

cdr3_aa: ASSGFRDEGSTQY
cdr3_length: 13
j_call: TRBJ2-3
d_call: NA
v_call: TRBV6-5

cdr3_aa: ASSSSGIETQY
cdr3_length: 11
j_call: TRBJ2-5
d_call: NA
v_call: TRBV12-3/TRBV12-4

cdr3_aa: ASSAPGRRSQY
cdr3_length: 11
j_call: TRBJ2-3
d_call: NA
v_call: TRBV12-3/TRBV12-4

cdr3_aa: ASSYSAEANTEAF
cdr3_length: 13
j_call: TRBJ1-1
d_call: NA
v_call: TRBV6-2/TRBV6-3

cdr3_aa: ASSPSPAGYGYT
cdr3_length: 12
j_call: TRBJ1-2
d_call: NA
v_call: TRBV27

cdr3_aa: ASSPRTEYGYT
cdr3_length: 11
j_call: TRBJ1-2
d_call: NA
v_call: TRBV5-6

cdr3_aa: ASSLGTNEQY
cdr3_length: 10
j_call: TRBJ2-7
d_call: NA
v_call: TRBV12-3/TRBV12-4

cdr3_aa: ASSLASGGQTLAQETQY
cdr3_length: 17
j_call: TRBJ2-5
d_call: NA
v_call: TRBV7-6

cdr3_aa: ASRSGTADWQPQH
cdr3_length: 13
j_call: TRBJ1-5
d_call: TRBD1
v_call: TRBV6-1

cdr3_aa: ASSFSPTARTGKVTDTQY
cdr3_length: 18
j_call: TRBJ2-3
d_call: TRBD1
v_call: TRBV7-8

cdr3_aa: ASSQTRTVRSGELF
cdr3_length: 14
j_call: TRBJ2-2
d_call: NA
v_call: TRBV6-5

cdr3_aa: ASSLARAGVGGYGYT
cdr3_length: 15
j_call: TRBJ1-2
d_call: NA
v_call: TRBV5-1

cdr3_aa: ASSLGRNTEAF
cdr3_length: 11
j_call: TRBJ1-1
d_call: NA
v_call: TRBV7-2

cdr3_aa: ASSQVPGGNYGYT
cdr3_length: 13
j_call: TRBJ1-2
d_call: TRBD1
v_call: TRBV4-1

cdr3_aa: ASSQDGGGLSYNEQF
cdr3_length: 15
j_call: TRBJ2-1
d_call: NA
v_call: TRBV4-1

cdr3_aa: SVGAPGAGTGELF
cdr3_length: 13
j_call: TRBJ2-2
d_call: NA
v_call: TRBV29-1

cdr3_aa: ASSQQRGGVETQY
cdr3_length: 13
j_call: TRBJ2-5
d_call: TRBD2
v_call: TRBV3-1

cdr3_aa: ASSSRRAYGVHEQY
cdr3_length: 14
j_call: TRBJ2-7
d_call: NA
v_call: TRBV7-9

cdr3_aa: SARDLRTGLLETQY
cdr3_length: 14
j_call: TRBJ2-5
d_call: TRBD1
v_call: TRBV20-1

cdr3_aa: ASSREGLGHHEQY
cdr3_length: 13
j_call: TRBJ2-7
d_call: TRBD2
v_call: TRBV4-1

cdr3_aa: ASSFAGGTYEQY
cdr3_length: 12
j_call: TRBJ2-7
d_call: TRBD2
v_call: TRBV7-2

cdr3_aa: SVAGQTYNEQF
cdr3_length: 11
j_call: TRBJ2-1
d_call: TRBD1
v_call: TRBV29-1

cdr3_aa: ASAPWDTMMGLNTEAF
cdr3_length: 16
j_call: TRBJ1-1
d_call: NA
v_call: TRBV12-5

cdr3_aa: SARDRMTYEQY
cdr3_length: 11
j_call: TRBJ2-7
d_call: TRBD1
v_call: TRBV20-1